The 32 T cell receptor beta chains below all came from one sample that was sequenced in a study of cytotoxic CD8 clonotypes in ibrutinib-treated CLL. The repertoire was sequenced with immunoSEQ multiplex PCR; TCRdb's copy has only in-frame clones and lacks some. Among some 200,000 clones listed, roughly 79% were seen once. The input for sequencing was PBMCs, taken after 12 months of ibrutinib treatment. The receptors were sampled from a human donor with chronic lymphocytic leukemia.

This clone has only one observation. The chain employs TRBV9 and TRBJ1-1; 8 nucleotides align to TRBD1. The CDR3 is 14 residues long. Germline CDR1 is SGDLS and CDR2 is YYNGEE. V lost 4 bases and J lost 5; bases outside the gene matches: 7. The CDR3 loop is CASSPQQGVTEAFF. Here the CDR3 DNA reads TGTGCCAGCAGCCCCCAACAGGGGGTGACTGAAGCTTTCTTT.

The chain links TRBV19 to TRBJ1-2; TRBD1 aligns across 8 bases. The CDR3 extends over 14 amino acids. Germline CDR1 is LNHDA and CDR2 is SQIVND (reference sequence). Trimming removed 7 bases from V and 5 bases from J; junction bases left unmatched: 9. The DNA for the CDR3 is TGTGCCAGTACCGCTTTCGGGACAGGATATGGCTACACCTTC. Protein product: CASTAFGTGYGYTF.

The chain is built from TRBV20-1 and TRBJ2-7; D ambiguous. CDR3 length: 10 amino acids. Germline loops: CDR1 DFQATT, CDR2 SNEGSKA (reference sequence). V was shortened by 2 bases and J by 6 bases, with 5 bases between the two germline ends. The CDR3 protein is CSARSGEQYF. For the CDR3, the DNA is TGCAGTGCTAGAAGTGGCGAGCAGTACTTC.

The chain carries TRBV5-1 and TRBJ1-3; D remains unclear. With 0 bases removed from V and 6 bases from J, the gap between germline ends came to 4 bases. The CDR3 loop spans 12 amino acids. The germline CDR1 and CDR2 sequences are SGHRS and YFSETQ. The CDR3 loop reads CASSLDQNTIYF. The CDR3, as DNA: TGCGCCAGCAGCTTGGACCAAAACACCATATATTTT.

V usage is TRBV19 and J usage is TRBJ1-1; TRBD1 agrees at 11 bases. J lost 6 bases, V lost 3 bases, and 6 bases had no gene match. Germline V gene sequence: CDR1 LNHDA, CDR2 SQIVND (reference sequence). This CDR3 is built from 15 residues. The CDR3 DNA reads as TGTGCCAGTAGTATCGGGGACAGGGGGTACGCTGAAGCTTTCTTT. Protein: CASSIGDRGYAEAFF. Full variable domain (rest looked up from reference TRBV19 and TRBJ1-1): DGGITQSPKYLFRKEGQNVTLSCEQNLNHDAMYWYRQDPGQGLRLIYYSQIVNDFQKGDIAEGYSVSREKKESFPLTVTSAQKNPTAFYLCASSIGDRGYAEAFFGQGTRLTVV.

This clone was seen many times. The V call is TRBV7-9, the J call TRBJ2-7, with 11 bases fitting TRBD2. Unmatched junction bases numbered 3, after V lost 3 bases and J lost 2 bases. Germline V CDR1 and CDR2: SEHNR, FQNEAQ (reference sequence). The CDR3 covers 15 residues. The CDR3 nucleotides read TGTGCCAGCAGCTTCGCTAGCGGGGGGACCTACGAGCAGTACTTC. Protein product: CASSFASGGTYEQYF.

This clone was seen only once. CDR3: CASSLYRVETQYF. CDR3 nucleotide sequence: TGTGCCAGCAGTCTCTACAGGGTCGAGACCCAGTACTTC. The chain joins TRBV28 to TRBJ2-5; weak D call: TRBD1 (6 bases). The CDR3 spans 13 residues. Germline CDR1 reads MDHEN; CDR2 reads SYDVKM. V was shortened by 5 bases and J by 5 bases, with 12 bases between the two germline ends.

The chain uses TRBV28 and TRBJ2-1; possible D gene TRBD1, 6 bases. With 3 bases removed from V and 3 bases from J, the gap between germline ends came to 12 bases. This CDR3 comprises 15 residues. Germline loops: CDR1 MDHEN, CDR2 SYDVKM. CDR3 sequence: CASSLRGTRYNEQFF. CDR3 in DNA: TGTGCCAGCAGTTTGAGGGGGACACGCTACAATGAGCAGTTCTTC.

This chain joins TRBV13 and TRBJ1-5; D is undetermined. Trimming left V 5 bases short and J 11 bases short, with 13 bases between. This CDR3 has 12 amino acids. CDR1 PRHDT and CDR2 FYEKMQ come from the germline V gene (reference sequence). The DNA of the CDR3 is TGTGCCAGCAGCCTTCTAGCGAGGACCCAGCATTTT. As protein: CASSLLARTQHF.

The CDR3 protein is CASRGANSYEQYF. In DNA, the CDR3 is TGTGCCAGTCGGGGGGCCAATTCCTACGAGCAGTACTTC. This chain connects TRBV25-1 to TRBJ2-7, with TRBD2 as a possible D gene (7 bases). Germline loops: CDR1 MGHDK, CDR2 SYGVNS. The V and J ends lost 9 bases and 1 base respectively, with 13 bases between them. This CDR3 has 13 residues.

This clone has more than one count but fewer than ten. V usage is TRBV5-6 and J usage is TRBJ2-7, with D hard to call. Germline assignment: CDR1 SGHDT and CDR2 YYEEEE. V lost 1 base and J lost 7, with 6 bases in between. The length of the CDR3 is 11 residues. The CDR3 DNA reads as TGTGCCAGCAGCTTGTACCAGGAGCAGTACTTC. This translates into CASSLYQEQYF.

This chain links TRBV19 with TRBJ1-2; D call uncertain. The V gene's germline CDR1 is LNHDA and CDR2 SQIVND (reference sequence). The CDR3 runs 14 residues. Trimming took 2 bases from V and 0 from J, leaving 7 bases between them. CDR3 nucleotides: TGTGCCAGTAGTATAACGGGAGCTAACTATGGCTACACCTTC. Residues: CASSITGANYGYTF.

V usage is TRBV7-6 and J usage is TRBJ2-5, with 11 nucleotides matching TRBD1. Germline CDR1 reads SGHVS; CDR2 reads FNYEAQ. Unmatched junction bases numbered 6, after V lost 2 bases and J lost 4 bases. CDR3 length equals 16 residues. CDR3 loop: CASSLPGTGGGETQYF. Written as DNA, the CDR3 is TGTGCCAGCAGCTTACCCGGGACAGGGGGAGGAGAGACCCAGTACTTC.

This rearrangement joins TRBV2 to TRBJ1-1; D may be TRBD1 (5 bases). The germline V and J ends were trimmed by 9 bases and 10 bases, with 24 bases remaining between them. CDR1 is SNHLY, CDR2 FYNNEI, per germline. There are 14 residues in the CDR3. CDR3 coding DNA: TGTGCCAGTAATCGGGCCATAGGGGAATTTGTAGCTTTCTTT. As protein: CASNRAIGEFVAFF.

The chain combines TRBV9 with TRBJ2-1; D is undetermined. Germline assignment: CDR1 SGDLS and CDR2 YYNGEE. The V end was cut by 1 base, the J end by 7 bases, with 12 bases between. The CDR3 is 14 amino acids. CDR3 residues: CASSVWEGRNEQFF. The CDR3, as DNA: TGTGCCAGCAGCGTATGGGAAGGGCGTAATGAGCAGTTCTTC.

J is TRBJ1-5 and V is TRBV28; no clear D. Germline CDR1 and CDR2: MDHEN and SYDVKM. This CDR3 is 14 amino acids long. Deletions cut 7 bases from V and 0 bases from J, with 10 bases between. The CDR3 sequence: CASIGQHSNQPQHF. CDR3 in DNA: TGTGCCAGCATAGGGCAACATAGCAATCAGCCCCAGCATTTT.

The chain carries TRBV9 and TRBJ2-7; 9 bases agree with TRBD2. Germline loops: CDR1 SGDLS, CDR2 YYNGEE. CDR3 length: 17 residues. Trimming took 0 bases from V and 5 from J; bases not matched to a gene: 12. CDR3 bases: TGTGCCAGCAGCGTAGGTGGATTTGGGTTAGCGGGGGACGAGCAGTACTTC. The encoded protein is CASSVGGFGLAGDEQYF.

V is TRBV9 and J is TRBJ2-3; 8 bases are a match to TRBD2. There are 15 residues in the CDR3. V lost 3 bases and J lost 1; bases outside the gene matches: 4. Germline V CDR1 and CDR2: SGDLS, YYNGEE. CDR3 bases: TGTGCCAGCAGCGAATTAGCGGGGCGCACAGATACGCAGTATTTT. Translating gives CASSELAGRTDTQYF.

The chain uses TRBV9 and TRBJ2-2; no definite D call. The V and J ends lost 4 bases and 7 bases respectively, with 8 bases between them. CDR1 is SGDLS and CDR2 is YYNGEE in the germline V gene. The CDR3 has 12 residues. The CDR3 reads CASSPPHGELFF. Written as DNA, the CDR3 is TGTGCCAGCAGCCCGCCCCACGGGGAGCTGTTTTTT.

The rearrangement joins TRBV4-1 to TRBJ2-2; possibly TRBD1 or TRBD2 for D (6 bases each). Trimming cost V 3 bases and J 0 bases, with 14 bases left between them. Germline CDR1 reads MGHRA; CDR2 reads YSYEKL. The CDR3 totals 17 residues. The CDR3 protein is CASSHRGTPSNTGELFF. The CDR3 nucleotides read TGCGCCAGCAGCCATCGCGGGACACCCTCGAACACCGGGGAGCTGTTTTTT.

The rearrangement uses TRBV16 and TRBJ2-6; D not resolved. The CDR3 spans 16 residues. Trimming pared 1 base from V and 1 base from J, leaving 8 bases between. The germline V gene has CDR1 KGHSY and CDR2 FQNENV. The CDR3 DNA reads TGTGCCAGCAGCCAATTTCATCTATCTGGGGCCAACGTCCTGACTTTC. Its protein is CASSQFHLSGANVLTF.

J is TRBJ1-5 and V is TRBV11-2, with a weak D call TRBD1 (5 bases). The V end was cut by 1 base, the J end by 5 bases, with 9 bases between. CDR1 is SGHAT, CDR2 FQNNGV, per germline. The CDR3 spans 14 residues. CDR3 protein: CASSLGQGDQPQHF. The CDR3 coding sequence is TGTGCCAGCAGCTTAGGGCAGGGCGATCAGCCCCAGCATTTT.

V usage is TRBV28 and J usage is TRBJ2-3; possibly TRBD1 for D (6 bases). Germline V gene lookup returns CDR1 MDHEN and CDR2 SYDVKM. The CDR3 spans 16 residues. The V end was cut by 4 bases, the J end by 4 bases, with 18 bases between. The CDR3 nucleotides read TGTGCCAGCAGTTGGGCTCGACAGGTAGTTCCAGATACGCAGTATTTT. It codes for CASSWARQVVPDTQYF.

This chain joins TRBV4-1 and TRBJ2-7; D may be TRBD1 or TRBD2 (5 bases each). There are 13 residues in the CDR3. Germline V lookup: CDR1 MGHRA, CDR2 YSYEKL. V dropped 2 bases and J dropped 5 bases, with 10 bases sitting between them. The CDR3 region is CASSQPGPNEQYF. The CDR3 coding sequence is TGCGCCAGCAGCCAACCGGGACCCAACGAGCAGTACTTC.

The V and J genes are TRBV7-3 and TRBJ2-3; 8 bases agree with TRBD1. Per the germline V gene, CDR1 is SGHTA and CDR2 is FQGTGA. The length of the CDR3 is 14 residues. After removal of 5 bases from V and 5 bases from J, the junction contained 6 bases not matched to a gene. CDR3 DNA sequence: TGTGCCAGCAGCCGACAGGGGACAAGAGATACGCAGTATTTT. Protein product: CASSRQGTRDTQYF.

The chain is built from TRBV14 and TRBJ1-1; no reliable D call. Looked up from germline, CDR1 is SGHDN and CDR2 is FVKESK. Trimming pared 1 base from V and 11 bases from J, leaving 17 bases between. The CDR3 runs 14 residues. The CDR3 DNA sequence: TGTGCCAGCAGCCAAGTAGCAGCCCTACCGAGGGCTTTCTTT. Encoded protein: CASSQVAALPRAFF. Filled out from reference TRBV14 and TRBJ1-1, the complete variable domain reads EAGVTQFPSHSVIEKGQTVTLRCDPISGHDNLYWYRRVMGKEIKFLLHFVKESKQDESGMPNNRFLAERTGGTYSTLKVQPAELEDSGVYFCASSQVAALPRAFFGQGTRLTVV.

In its sample, this clone was seen a few times. The chain joins TRBV23-1 to TRBJ1-3; TRBD1 is a possible D gene (6 bases). TRBV23-1 is labeled an ORF, and its function is uncertain. V was shortened by 2 bases and J by 0 bases, with 20 bases between the two germline ends. This CDR3 is 19 amino acids long. CDR3 nucleotide sequence: TGCGCCAGCAGTCAACGAGGAGGGGGACACTCTACCTCTGGAAACACCATATATTTT. Its protein product is CASSQRGGGHSTSGNTIYF.

The rearrangement links TRBV5-1 to TRBJ2-5, with TRBD2 matching over 12 bases. Germline V gives CDR1 SGHRS, CDR2 YFSETQ. This CDR3 comprises 16 residues. The junction had 5 bases not matched to a gene; V was cut back by 2 bases and J by 3 bases. The CDR3: CASSFMASGREETQYF. The CDR3 bases are TGCGCCAGCAGCTTTATGGCTAGCGGGAGGGAAGAGACCCAGTACTTC. Combining the CDR3 with reference TRBV5-1 and TRBJ2-5 gives the whole variable domain KAGVTQTPRYLIKTRGQQVTLSCSPISGHRSVSWYQQTPGQGLQFLFEYFSETQRNKGNFPGRFSGRQFSNSRSEMNVSTLELGDSALYLCASSFMASGREETQYFGPGTRLLVL.

There are a few counts of this clone. The chain carries TRBV28 and TRBJ1-4, with TRBD1 as a possible D gene (5 bases). CDR1 and CDR2 from the germline V gene are MDHEN and SYDVKM. The CDR3 has 12 residues. Trimming took 7 bases from V and 12 from J, leaving 15 bases between them. This CDR3 reads CASTPNRRELFF. The DNA for the CDR3 is TGTGCCAGCACGCCGAACAGGCGAGAACTGTTTTTT.

This clone appeared a few times. The CDR3 reads CASSRGGEAFF. The CDR3 DNA reads TGTGCCAGTAGTAGGGGGGGAGAAGCTTTCTTT. The rearrangement uses TRBV19 and TRBJ1-1; D is perhaps TRBD1 (5 bases). In germline, CDR1 is LNHDA, CDR2 SQIVND (reference sequence). Deletions cut 4 bases from V and 8 bases from J, with 8 bases between. The CDR3 is 11 amino acids.

The gene calls are TRBV6-6 and TRBJ1-3; D gene ambiguous. CDR3 length: 15 residues. Germline V CDR1 and CDR2: MNHNY, SVGAGI (reference sequence). V was pared by 0 bases and J by 4 bases, with 10 bases between. The CDR3 sequence is CASSYSPGNGNTIYF. In nucleotides, the CDR3 is TGTGCCAGCAGTTACTCGCCCGGGAACGGAAACACCATATATTTT.

V usage is TRBV4-1 and J usage is TRBJ2-5, with TRBD2 identical over 12 bases. The germline V gene encodes CDR1 MGHRA and CDR2 YSYEKL. The CDR3 extends over 15 amino acids. V was clipped by 4 bases and J by 5 bases; unmatched bases: 5. In DNA form, the CDR3 reads TGCGCCAGCAGCCGGACTAGCGGGGCTGGTGAGACCCAGTACTTC. Its translation: CASSRTSGAGETQYF.